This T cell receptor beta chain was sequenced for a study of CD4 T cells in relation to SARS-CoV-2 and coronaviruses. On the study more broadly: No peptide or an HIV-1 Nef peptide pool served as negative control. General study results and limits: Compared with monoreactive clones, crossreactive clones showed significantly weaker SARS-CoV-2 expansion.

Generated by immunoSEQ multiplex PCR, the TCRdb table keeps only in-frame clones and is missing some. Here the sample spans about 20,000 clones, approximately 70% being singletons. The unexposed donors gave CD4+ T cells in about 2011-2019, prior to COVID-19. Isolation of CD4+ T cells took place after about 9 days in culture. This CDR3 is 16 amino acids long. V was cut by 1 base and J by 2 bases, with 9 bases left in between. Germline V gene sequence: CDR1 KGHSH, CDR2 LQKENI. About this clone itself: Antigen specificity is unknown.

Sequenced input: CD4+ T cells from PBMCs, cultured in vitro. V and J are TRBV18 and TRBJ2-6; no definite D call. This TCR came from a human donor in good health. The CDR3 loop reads CASSPQTIPGANVLTF. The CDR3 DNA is TGTGCCAGCTCACCACAGACGATCCCTGGGGCCAACGTCCTGACTTTC.